A single T cell receptor beta chain is shown here with its context. This clone was observed a few times. Its antigen specificity is not known. An end of the junction differs from the germline gene, which may be a read error. The High Capacity cDNA Reverse Transcription Kit was used to reverse transcribe all of the isolated RNA, meaning that expressed TCRB transcripts were what got sequenced. Naive, central memory and regulatory T cell samples underwent deep immunoSEQ sequencing, averaging approximately 3.3 million total reads per sample. After sorted cells were lysed in RLT buffer, RNA was extracted with DNase-treated RNeasy Micro or Mini kits, with the choice depending on cell number. To prevent cross-contamination, every cell subset was processed on its own, while patient and healthy donor samples were processed together. The immunoSEQ multiplex PCR was used to amplify TCRB sequences from cDNA, yielding 87-bp fragments that span the CDR3 region. Sequencing of the amplicons was done on the Illumina HiSeq platform. Per the source publication's procedure: PCR bias was computationally corrected using synthetic template baselines, reads within Hamming distance 2 were collapsed, and singletons that could not be merged were discarded. By aligning reads against IMGT, V, D and J genes, CDR3 length, and insertions or deletions at six rearrangement sites were assigned. Within each subset, clonotype counts were normalized to the number of sorted cells before true diversity and Gini coefficients were calculated with the tcR R package. Repertoire sharing was quantified using the overlap coefficient calculated on TCRB nucleotide sequences. Sourced from immuneACCESS, this table was stored by TCRdb with only in-frame sequences that have V and J called. A share of the clones is absent; for the studies checked, an unresolved V gene accounts for under half, and the remainder has no known explanation. V and J calls plus clone size are reproduced from that table; the DNA served to infer D and trimming. The sample yields roughly 180,000 clones; 10% to 15% were counted once. The ten largest clones add up to 0.62% of the sample.

The record originates from a study of beta chain features in type 1 diabetes (dated by TCRdb to 2016 to 2019). Study-level background: Mean age, gender distribution, total cell number and subset yield did not differ between patients and healthy donors. Whereas all 30 or so donors provided naive and central memory subsets, regulatory and stem cell-like memory subsets were isolated from just 8 patients and roughly 8 healthy donors. A total of 107,917,701 sorted cells were examined across all samples, and the number of cells per subset was strongly correlated with RNA yield. The study compared the TCRB repertoires of sorted circulating CD4+ T cell subsets in recently diagnosed type 1 diabetes patients with those in matched healthy donors.

Each donor gave one peripheral blood draw, averaging about 120 mL, which was collected into heparinised tubes. Using a panel that included CD45RO, CCR7, CD25, CD127, CD95 and CD27, naive, central memory, regulatory and stem cell-like memory CD4+ T cells were sorted on a BD FACSAria II. All sorted populations exceeded 95% purity. PBMCs were isolated right away by Lymphoprep density gradient centrifugation and were stained directly, without culture. Samples were stained and sorted in pairs, with one healthy donor and one patient per experiment, so that batch effects were minimized. The CDR3 goes from the cysteine to the phenylalanine over 11 residues. This entry keeps only the CDR3 DNA: 33 bases, framed from base 1. From the germline V gene, CDR1 is SQVTM and CDR2 is ANQGSEA. Results the study describes overall, beyond this receptor: Because the HLA sub-analyses included only small numbers of individuals, any influence of HLA type on TCRB rearrangement was left unresolved. Because cDNA was sequenced instead of genomic DNA, highly expressing activated cells could be over-represented, though the groups showed no difference in activation or CD3 levels. PCR might favor shorter templates, but patient and control samples were amplified and corrected together, so any skew would affect both groups equally. Naive, central memory and regulatory TCRB repertoires appeared to be more alike among patients than among healthy donors. Patients with type 1 diabetes made fewer insertions and deleted more nucleotides at VDJ recombination sites, implying thymic rearrangement abnormalities. Type 1 diabetes patients showed a moderate but significant shortening of TCRB CDR3 length in all four CD4+ subsets.

This receptor was taken from a woman between 18 and 29 years old in good health. The chain is assembled from TRBV29-1 and TRBJ1-4; TRBD1 matches 7 bases in the middle. The sequenced sample consisted of central memory CD4+ T cells from blood. The CDR3 region has the sequence CSVSLRDSEIF. The DNA sequence is given as TGCAGCGTGAGCCTCCGGGACAGTGAAATTTTT.